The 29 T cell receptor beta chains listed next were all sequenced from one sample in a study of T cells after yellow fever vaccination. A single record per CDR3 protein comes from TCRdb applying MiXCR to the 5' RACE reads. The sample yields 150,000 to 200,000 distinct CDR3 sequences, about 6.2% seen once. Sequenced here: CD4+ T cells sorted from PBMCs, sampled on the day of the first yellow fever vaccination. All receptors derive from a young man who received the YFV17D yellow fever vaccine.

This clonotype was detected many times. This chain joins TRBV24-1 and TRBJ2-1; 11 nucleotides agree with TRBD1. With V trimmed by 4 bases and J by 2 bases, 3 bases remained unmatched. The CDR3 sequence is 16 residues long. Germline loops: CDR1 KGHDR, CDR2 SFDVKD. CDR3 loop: CATSDSGQGAYNEQFF. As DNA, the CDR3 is TGTGCCACCAGTGACTCGGGACAGGGGGCCTACAATGAGCAGTTCTTC.

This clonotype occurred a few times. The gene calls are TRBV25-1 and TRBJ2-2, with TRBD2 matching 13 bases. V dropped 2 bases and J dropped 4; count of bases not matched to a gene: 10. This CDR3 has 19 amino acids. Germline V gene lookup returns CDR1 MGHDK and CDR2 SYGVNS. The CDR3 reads CASSELTSGGVGSTGELFF. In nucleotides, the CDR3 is TGTGCCAGCAGTGAACTTACTAGCGGGGGGGTTGGTAGCACCGGGGAGCTGTTTTTT.

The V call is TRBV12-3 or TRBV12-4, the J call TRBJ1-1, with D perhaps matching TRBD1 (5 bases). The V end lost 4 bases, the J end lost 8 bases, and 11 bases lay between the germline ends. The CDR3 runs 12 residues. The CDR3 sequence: CASSSGGYEAFF. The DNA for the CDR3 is TGTGCCAGCAGTTCCGGGGGATACGAAGCTTTCTTT.

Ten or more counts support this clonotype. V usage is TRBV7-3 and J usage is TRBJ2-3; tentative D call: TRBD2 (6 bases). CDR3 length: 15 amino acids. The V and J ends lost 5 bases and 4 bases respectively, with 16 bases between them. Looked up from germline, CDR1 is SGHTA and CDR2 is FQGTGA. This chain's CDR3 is CASSRRDSVPDTQYF. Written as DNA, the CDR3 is TGTGCCAGCAGCCGCCGGGACTCGGTCCCAGATACGCAGTATTTT.

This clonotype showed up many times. The CDR3 DNA sequence: TGTGCCAGCAGCCTAAAAGGGAGTAATTCACCCCTCCACTTT. Protein product: CASSLKGSNSPLHF. The rearrangement links TRBV4-2 to TRBJ1-6, with D hard to call. This CDR3 comprises 14 residues. Trimming took off 4 bases at V and 6 bases at J, with 10 bases between the two ends. Germline V gives CDR1 LGHNA, CDR2 YNFKEQ.

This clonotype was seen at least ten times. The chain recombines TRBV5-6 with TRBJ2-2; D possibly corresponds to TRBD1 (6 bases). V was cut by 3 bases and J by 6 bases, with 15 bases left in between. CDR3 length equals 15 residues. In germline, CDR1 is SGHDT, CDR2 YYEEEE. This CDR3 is CASSSEKQGAGELFF. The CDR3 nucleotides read TGTGCCAGCAGCTCAGAGAAACAGGGCGCCGGGGAGCTGTTTTTT. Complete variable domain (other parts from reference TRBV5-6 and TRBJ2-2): DAGVTQSPTHLIKTRGQQVTLRCSPKSGHDTVSWYQQALGQGPQFIFQYYEEEERQRGNFPDRFSGHQFPNYSSELNVNALLLGDSALYLCASSSEKQGAGELFFGEGSRLTVL.

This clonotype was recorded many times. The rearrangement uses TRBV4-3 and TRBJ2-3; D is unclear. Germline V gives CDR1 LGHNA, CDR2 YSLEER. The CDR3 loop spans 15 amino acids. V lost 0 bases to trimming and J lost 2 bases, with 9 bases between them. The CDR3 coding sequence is TGCGCCAGCAGCCAAGAACATCAGTTCACAGATACGCAGTATTTT. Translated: CASSQEHQFTDTQYF.

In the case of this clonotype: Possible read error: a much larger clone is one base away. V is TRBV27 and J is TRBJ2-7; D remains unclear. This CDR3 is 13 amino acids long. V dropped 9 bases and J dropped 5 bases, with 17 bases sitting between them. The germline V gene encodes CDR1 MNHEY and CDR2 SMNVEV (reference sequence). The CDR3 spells CASKPVRGHEQYV. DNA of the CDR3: TGTGCCAGTAAACCGGTCCGAGGACACGAGCAGTACGTC.

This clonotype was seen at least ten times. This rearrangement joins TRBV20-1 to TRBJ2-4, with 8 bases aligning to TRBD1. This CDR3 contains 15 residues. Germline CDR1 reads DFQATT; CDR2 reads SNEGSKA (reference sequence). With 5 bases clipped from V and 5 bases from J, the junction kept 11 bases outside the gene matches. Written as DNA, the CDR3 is TGCAGTGCTTCGCAGGGCGGGACAGGAGAAAACATTCAGTACTTC. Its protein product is CSASQGGTGENIQYF.

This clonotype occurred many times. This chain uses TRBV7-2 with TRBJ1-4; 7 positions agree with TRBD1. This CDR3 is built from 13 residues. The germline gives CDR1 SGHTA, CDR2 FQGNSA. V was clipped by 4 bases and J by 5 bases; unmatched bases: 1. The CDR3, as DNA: TGTGCCAGCAGCTGGACAGGCAATGAAAAACTGTTTTTT. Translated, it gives CASSWTGNEKLFF.

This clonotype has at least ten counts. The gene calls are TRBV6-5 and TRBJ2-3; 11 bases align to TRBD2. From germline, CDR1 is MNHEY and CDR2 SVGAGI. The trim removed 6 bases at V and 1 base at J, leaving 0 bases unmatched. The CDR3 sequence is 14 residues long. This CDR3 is CASRTSGGTDTQYF. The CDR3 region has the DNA TGTGCCAGCAGGACTAGCGGGGGCACAGATACGCAGTATTTT.

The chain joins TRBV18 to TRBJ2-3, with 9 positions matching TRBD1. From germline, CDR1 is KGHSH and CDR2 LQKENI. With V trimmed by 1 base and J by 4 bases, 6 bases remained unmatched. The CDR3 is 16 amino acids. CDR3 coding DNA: TGTGCCAGCTCACCACAACAGGGGGCCTCGGCAGATACGCAGTATTTT. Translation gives CASSPQQGASADTQYF.

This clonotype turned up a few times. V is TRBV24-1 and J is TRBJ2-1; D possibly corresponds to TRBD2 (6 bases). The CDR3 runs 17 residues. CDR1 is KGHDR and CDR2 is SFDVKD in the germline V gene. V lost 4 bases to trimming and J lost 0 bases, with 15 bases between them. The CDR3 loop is CATSEPSGSISYNEQFF. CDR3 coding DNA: TGTGCCACCAGTGAACCGAGCGGGTCCATCTCCTACAATGAGCAGTTCTTC.

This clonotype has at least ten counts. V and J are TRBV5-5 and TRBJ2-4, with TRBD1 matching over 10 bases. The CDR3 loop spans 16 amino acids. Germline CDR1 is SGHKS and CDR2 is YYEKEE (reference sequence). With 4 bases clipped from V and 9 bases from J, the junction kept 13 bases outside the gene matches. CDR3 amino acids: CASSKGTGVLKGIQYF. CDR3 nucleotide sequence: TGTGCCAGCAGCAAGGGGACAGGGGTCCTTAAGGGCATTCAGTACTTC.

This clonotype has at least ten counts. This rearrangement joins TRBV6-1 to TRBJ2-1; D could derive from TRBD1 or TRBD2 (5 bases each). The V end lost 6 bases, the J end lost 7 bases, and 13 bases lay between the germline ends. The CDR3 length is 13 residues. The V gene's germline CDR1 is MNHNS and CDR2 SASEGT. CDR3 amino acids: CASSWGPSNEQFF. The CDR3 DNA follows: TGTGCCAGCAGCTGGGGACCATCAAATGAGCAGTTCTTC.

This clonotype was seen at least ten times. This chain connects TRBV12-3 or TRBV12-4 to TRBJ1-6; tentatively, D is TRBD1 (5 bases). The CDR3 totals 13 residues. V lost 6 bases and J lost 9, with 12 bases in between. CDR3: CASRARGFSPLHF. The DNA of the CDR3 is TGTGCCAGCAGAGCCCGGGGGTTTTCACCCCTCCACTTT.

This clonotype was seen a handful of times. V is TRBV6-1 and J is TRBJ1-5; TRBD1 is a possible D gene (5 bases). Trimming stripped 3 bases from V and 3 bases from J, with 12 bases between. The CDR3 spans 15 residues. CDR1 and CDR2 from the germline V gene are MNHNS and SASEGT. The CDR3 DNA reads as TGTGCCAGCAGTGACTATGGGGCCCTCAATCAGCCCCAGCATTTT. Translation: CASSDYGALNQPQHF.

CDR3 region: CASSLTGGNTEAFF. The CDR3 DNA sequence: TGTGCCAGCAGCCTGACAGGAGGGAACACTGAAGCTTTCTTT. The chain uses TRBV3-1 and TRBJ1-1; D may be TRBD1 (6 bases). Germline CDR1 reads LGHDT; CDR2 reads YNNKEL (reference sequence). There are 14 residues in the CDR3. The V end was cut by 4 bases, the J end by 1 base, with 10 bases between.

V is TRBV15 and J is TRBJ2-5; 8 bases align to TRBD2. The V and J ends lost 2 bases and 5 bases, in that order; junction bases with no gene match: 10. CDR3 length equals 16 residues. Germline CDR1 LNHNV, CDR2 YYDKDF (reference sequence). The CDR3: CATSRYVGLAHETQYF. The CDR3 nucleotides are TGTGCCACCAGCAGATACGTCGGACTAGCCCACGAGACCCAGTACTTC.

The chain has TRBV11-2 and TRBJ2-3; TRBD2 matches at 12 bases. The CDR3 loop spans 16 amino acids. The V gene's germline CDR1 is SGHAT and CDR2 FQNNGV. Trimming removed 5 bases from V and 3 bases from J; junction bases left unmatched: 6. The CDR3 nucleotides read TGTGCCAGCAGCCGTTTGACTAGCGGGGGTACAGATACGCAGTATTTT. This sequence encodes CASSRLTSGGTDTQYF. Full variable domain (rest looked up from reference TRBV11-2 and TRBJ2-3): EAGVAQSPRYKIIEKRQSVAFWCNPISGHATLYWYQQILGQGPKLLIQFQNNGVVDDSQLPKDRFSAERLKGVDSTLKIQPAKLEDSAVYLCASSRLTSGGTDTQYFGPGTRLTVL.

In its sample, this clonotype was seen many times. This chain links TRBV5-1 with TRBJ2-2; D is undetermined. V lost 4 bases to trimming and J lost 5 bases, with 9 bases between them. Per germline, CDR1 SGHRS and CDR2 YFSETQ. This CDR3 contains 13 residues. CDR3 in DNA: TGCGCCAGCAGCGACACGGTGACCGGGGAGCTGTTTTTT. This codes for CASSDTVTGELFF.

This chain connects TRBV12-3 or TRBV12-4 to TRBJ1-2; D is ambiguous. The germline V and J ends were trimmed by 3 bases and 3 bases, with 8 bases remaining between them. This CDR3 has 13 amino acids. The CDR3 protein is CASSFERDYGYTF. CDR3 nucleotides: TGTGCCAGCAGTTTTGAACGGGACTATGGCTACACCTTC.

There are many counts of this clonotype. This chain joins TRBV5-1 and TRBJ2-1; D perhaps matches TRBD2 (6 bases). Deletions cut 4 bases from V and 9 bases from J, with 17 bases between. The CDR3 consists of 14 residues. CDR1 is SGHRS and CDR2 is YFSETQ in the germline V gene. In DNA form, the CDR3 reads TGCGCCAGCAGCCCAGACAGTTCCGGGAGTGAGCAGTTCTTC. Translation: CASSPDSSGSEQFF.

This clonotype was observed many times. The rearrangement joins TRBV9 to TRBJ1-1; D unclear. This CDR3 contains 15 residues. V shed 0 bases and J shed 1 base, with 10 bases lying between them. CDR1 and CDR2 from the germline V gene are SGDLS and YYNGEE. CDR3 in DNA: TGTGCCAGCAGCGTAGCGGGCGGGCCGAACACTGAAGCTTTCTTT. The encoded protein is CASSVAGGPNTEAFF.

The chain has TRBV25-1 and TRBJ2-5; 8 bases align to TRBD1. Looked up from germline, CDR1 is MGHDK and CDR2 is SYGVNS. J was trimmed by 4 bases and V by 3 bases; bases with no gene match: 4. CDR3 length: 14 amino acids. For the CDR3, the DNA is TGTGCCAGCAGTGACAGGGGGCATATAGAGACCCAGTACTTC. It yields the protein CASSDRGHIETQYF.

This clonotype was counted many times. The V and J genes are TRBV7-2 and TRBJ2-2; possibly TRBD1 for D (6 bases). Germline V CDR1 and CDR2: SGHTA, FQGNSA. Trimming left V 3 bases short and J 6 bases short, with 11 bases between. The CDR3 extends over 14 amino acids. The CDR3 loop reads CASSFGWGPGELFF. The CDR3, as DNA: TGTGCCAGCAGCTTCGGGTGGGGGCCCGGGGAGCTGTTTTTT.

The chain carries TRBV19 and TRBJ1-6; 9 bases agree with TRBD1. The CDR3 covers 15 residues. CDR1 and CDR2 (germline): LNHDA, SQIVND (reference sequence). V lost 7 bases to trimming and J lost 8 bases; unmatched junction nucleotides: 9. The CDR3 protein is CASNGRGQGDSPLHF. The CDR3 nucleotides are TGTGCCAGTAATGGCAGGGGACAGGGCGATTCACCCCTCCACTTT.

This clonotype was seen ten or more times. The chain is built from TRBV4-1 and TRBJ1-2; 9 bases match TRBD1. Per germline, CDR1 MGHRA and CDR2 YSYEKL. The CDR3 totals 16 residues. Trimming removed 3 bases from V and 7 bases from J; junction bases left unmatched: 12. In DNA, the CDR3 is TGCGCCAGCAGCCATTACCTCCGGGACAGGGAAAGTGGCTACACCTTC. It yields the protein CASSHYLRDRESGYTF.

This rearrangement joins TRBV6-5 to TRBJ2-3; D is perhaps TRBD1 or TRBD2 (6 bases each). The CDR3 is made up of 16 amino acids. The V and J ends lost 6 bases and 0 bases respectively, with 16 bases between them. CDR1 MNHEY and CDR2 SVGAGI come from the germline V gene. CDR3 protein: CASSSYRGRSTDTQYF. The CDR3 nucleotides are TGTGCCAGCAGCAGTTACCGGGGGCGCAGCACAGATACGCAGTATTTT.